This section outlines one T cell receptor beta chain sequence together with its context. Germline CDR1 reads LGHDT; CDR2 reads YNNKEL (reference sequence). The V and J ends lost 1 base and 5 bases respectively, with 11 bases between them. The length of the CDR3 is 14 residues. These data are taken from a study of blood T cell repertoires in COVID-19. In the study overall: The United States, Italy and Spain supplied acute and convalescent COVID-19 samples. From T cells, B-cell-depleted T cells, or PBMCs came the material, which was cDNA or gDNA.

In the authors' workflow: Reference gene primer amplification in the assay estimated nucleated cell counts. Profiled with immunoSEQ multiplex PCR; TCRdb holds only in-frame clones, not every one. Clone size and V and J calls were adopted from that table, with D and trimming inferred from the DNA. Of some 120,000 clones in the sample, around 80% were seen once. V gene TRBV3-1 (or the pseudogene TRBV3-2) combines with J gene TRBJ1-2; D is uncertain. The clonotype was recovered from an older man with active or convalescent COVID-19. The sample taken for sequencing was peripheral blood. For the CDR3, the DNA is TGTGCCAGCAGCCAAGGGAGGAGTTTATATGGCTACACCTTC. Protein product: CASSQGRSLYGYTF.